This T cell receptor beta chain was recorded in a study of early T cells in non-severe SARS-CoV-2 infection. Study-level information: Sequenced bulk RNA came from whole blood that was unsorted, and chains were unpaired. Study outcomes and limitations: VDJdb-based matching was biased toward anti-spike CD8 responses and missed private and CD4 specificities.

Unique molecular identifiers were affixed to single, distinct cDNA molecules. TCRdb recomputed calls from the 5' RACE reads with MiXCR, one row per CDR3 protein. The sample has roughly 58,000 distinct CDR3 sequences; about 6.2% are singletons. About this clonotype itself: Its specificity is not known.

Between the trimmed V and J ends, which lost 5 bases and 0 bases, there was a span of 8 bases. CDR1 and CDR2 (germline): SGHAT, FQNNGV. This CDR3 has 14 residues. Material: whole blood. The rearrangement links TRBV11-2 to TRBJ1-3, with unresolved D. The TCR was taken from an adult who was a healthcare worker with PCR-confirmed SARS-CoV-2 infection or an uninfected control (not recorded which). CDR3 nucleotides: TGTGCCAGCAGCATCACACTCTCTGGAAACACCATATATTTT. Translation: CASSITLSGNTIYF.